Listed here are 5 T cell receptor beta chains from one sample, sequenced in a study of T cell responses to AZD1222 COVID-19 vaccine. Clones were read by immunoSEQ multiplex PCR, and TCRdb kept only the in-frame ones, dropping some. The profile shows about 140,000 clones, roughly nine tenths of them singletons. The sequencing here drew on peripheral blood, taken on day 0 of AZD1222 vaccination. All receptors derive from an adult in good health.

V is TRBV3-1 (or the pseudogene TRBV3-2) and J is TRBJ1-4; weak D call: TRBD1 (6 bases). This CDR3 has 16 residues. Germline V CDR1 and CDR2: LGHDT, YNNKEL (reference sequence). The V end was cut by 1 base, the J end by 4 bases, with 13 bases between. The CDR3: CASSQVFGGLNEKLFF. The CDR3 bases are TGTGCCAGCAGCCAAGTGTTCGGGGGCCTTAATGAAAAACTGTTTTTT.

This rearrangement joins TRBV7-9 to TRBJ1-5; 8 bases match TRBD1. Germline V gene lookup returns CDR1 SEHNR and CDR2 FQNEAQ (reference sequence). There are 17 residues in the CDR3. With V trimmed by 0 bases and J by 3 bases, 7 bases remained unmatched. CDR3 DNA sequence: TGTGCCAGCAGCTTAGCAACCGGGACAGGATACAATCAGCCCCAGCATTTT. Residues: CASSLATGTGYNQPQHF.

This clone was seen a single time. This chain links TRBV6-2 or TRBV6-3 with TRBJ2-5; D gene uncertain. Germline CDR1 reads MNHEY; CDR2 reads SVGEGT. CDR3 length: 13 amino acids. V lost 6 bases to trimming and J lost 0 bases, with 8 bases between them. In DNA form, the CDR3 reads TGTGCCAGCAGCACAGTTTACCAAGAGACCCAGTACTTC. It codes for CASSTVYQETQYF.

This chain joins TRBV5-6 and TRBJ1-5; D gene uncertain. Germline CDR1 SGHDT, CDR2 YYEEEE. Trimming removed 2 bases at V and 2 bases at J, with 14 bases between. The CDR3 is 16 residues long. Here the CDR3 reads CASSFFLGMGNQPQHF. CDR3 DNA: TGTGCCAGCAGCTTCTTTCTAGGGATGGGCAATCAGCCCCAGCATTTT.

The V gene is TRBV11-2, the J gene TRBJ1-4; 10 positions agree with TRBD1. Germline CDR1 is SGHAT and CDR2 is FQNNGV. V was clipped by 5 bases and J by 8 bases; unmatched bases: 8. The CDR3 covers 15 residues. The CDR3 DNA reads TGTGCCAGCAGCCCCCGGACAGGGGGTTTCGAAAAACTGTTTTTT. This translates into CASSPRTGGFEKLFF.